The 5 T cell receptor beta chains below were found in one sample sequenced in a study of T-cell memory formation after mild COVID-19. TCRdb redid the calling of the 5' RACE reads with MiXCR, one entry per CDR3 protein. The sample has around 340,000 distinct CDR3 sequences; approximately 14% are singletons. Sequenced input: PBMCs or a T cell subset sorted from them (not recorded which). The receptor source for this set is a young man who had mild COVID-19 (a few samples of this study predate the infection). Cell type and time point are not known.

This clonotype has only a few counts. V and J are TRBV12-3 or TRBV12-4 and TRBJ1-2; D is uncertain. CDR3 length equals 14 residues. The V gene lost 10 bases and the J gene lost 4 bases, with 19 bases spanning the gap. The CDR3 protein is CATSVTLGPYGYTF. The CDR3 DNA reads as TGTGCCACCTCTGTTACCCTGGGCCCCTATGGCTACACCTTC.

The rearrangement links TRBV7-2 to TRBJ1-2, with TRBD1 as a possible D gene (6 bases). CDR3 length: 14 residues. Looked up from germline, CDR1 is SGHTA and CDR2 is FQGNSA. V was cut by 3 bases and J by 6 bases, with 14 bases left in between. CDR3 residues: CASSLNQGRNGYTF. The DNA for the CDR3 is TGTGCCAGCAGCTTGAACCAGGGGCGGAATGGCTACACCTTC. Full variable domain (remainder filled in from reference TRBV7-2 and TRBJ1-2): GAGVSQSPSNKVTEKGKDVELRCDPISGHTALYWYRQSLGQGLEFLIYFQGNSAPDKSGLPSDRFSAERTGGSVSTLTIQRTQQEDSAVYLCASSLNQGRNGYTFGSGTRLTVV.

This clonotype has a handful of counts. CDR3 sequence (DNA): TGCAGTGCTAGTGGGGTCGGTAGCAGTAAAACCTACAATGAGCAGTTCTTC. Translating gives CSASGVGSSKTYNEQFF. The chain combines TRBV20-1 with TRBJ2-1; D gene uncertain. CDR1 is DFQATT, CDR2 SNEGSKA, per germline (reference sequence). Trimming cost V 3 bases and J 2 bases, with 20 bases left between them. The CDR3 contains 17 residues.

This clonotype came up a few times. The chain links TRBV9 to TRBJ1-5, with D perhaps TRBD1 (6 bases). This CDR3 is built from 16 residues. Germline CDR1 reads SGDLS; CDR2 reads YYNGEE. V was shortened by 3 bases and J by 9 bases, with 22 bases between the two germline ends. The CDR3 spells CASSAGKGGFAGPQHF. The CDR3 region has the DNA TGTGCCAGCAGCGCTGGAAAGGGGGGGTTCGCAGGGCCCCAGCATTTT. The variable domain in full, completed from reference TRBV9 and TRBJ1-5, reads DSGVTQTPKHLITATGQRVTLRCSPRSGDLSVYWYQQSLDQGLQFLIQYYNGEERAKGNILERFSAQQFPDLHSELNLSSLELGDSALYFCASSAGKGGFAGPQHFGDGTRLSIL.

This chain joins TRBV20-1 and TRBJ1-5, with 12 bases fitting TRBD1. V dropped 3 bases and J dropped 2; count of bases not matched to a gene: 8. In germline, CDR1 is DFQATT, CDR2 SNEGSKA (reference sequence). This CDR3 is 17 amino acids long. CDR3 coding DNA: TGCAGTGCTAGGGGGACAGGGGGCGCAGGGGGCAATCAGCCCCAGCATTTT. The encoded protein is CSARGTGGAGGNQPQHF.